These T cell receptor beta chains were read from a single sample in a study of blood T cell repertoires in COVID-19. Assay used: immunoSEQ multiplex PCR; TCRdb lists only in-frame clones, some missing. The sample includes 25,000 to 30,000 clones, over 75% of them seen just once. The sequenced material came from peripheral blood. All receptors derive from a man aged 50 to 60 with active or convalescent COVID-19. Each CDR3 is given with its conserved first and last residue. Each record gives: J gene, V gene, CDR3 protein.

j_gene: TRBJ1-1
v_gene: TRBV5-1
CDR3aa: CASSSPGLRNTEAFF

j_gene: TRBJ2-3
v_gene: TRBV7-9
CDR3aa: CASSRTSGETDTQYF

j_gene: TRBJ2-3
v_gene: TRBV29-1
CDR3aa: CSVSVGDTQYF

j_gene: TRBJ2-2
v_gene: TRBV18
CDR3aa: CASSPTMNTGELFF

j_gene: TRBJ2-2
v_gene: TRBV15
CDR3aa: CATSTHSEGELFF

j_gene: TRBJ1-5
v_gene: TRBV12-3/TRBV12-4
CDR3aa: CASSPPYQPQHF

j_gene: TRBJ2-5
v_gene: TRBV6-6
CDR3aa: CASTSPGLARETQYF

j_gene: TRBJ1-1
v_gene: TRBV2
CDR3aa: CASNPRQEAEAFF

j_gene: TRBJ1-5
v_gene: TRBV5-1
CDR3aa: CASSLSGQGPSNQPQHF

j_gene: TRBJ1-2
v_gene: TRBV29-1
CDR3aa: CSVTGIYGYTF

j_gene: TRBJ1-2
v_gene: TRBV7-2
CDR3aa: CASSFSQGAEGYTF

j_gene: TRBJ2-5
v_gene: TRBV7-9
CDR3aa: CASSFGAPREETQYF